This is a list of T cell receptor beta chains from one sample in a study of cytomegalovirus exposure and HLA in healthy donors. Libraries were prepared by immunoSEQ multiplex PCR; TCRdb keeps only in-frame clonotypes and omits some of them. The repertoire has about 130,000 clones, 65% to 70% of them found once; the top ten carry around 1.6%. The specimen was PBMCs. The receptors derive from a human donor in good health. Both conserved end residues are part of each CDR3. The D gene is left open where the match is weak. Expanded clones get a size class; other rows say once, few or many, or leave the size out.

j_call d_call clone_size v_call cdr3_nt cdr3_aa
TRBJ2-1 . . TRBV7-3 TGTGCCAGCAGCTTGGGGGGTGAGCAGTTCTTC CASSLGGEQFF
TRBJ2-7 . . TRBV29-1 TGCAGCGTTGGCGGGGCCTCCTACGAGCAGTACTTC CSVGGASYEQYF
TRBJ2-5 . few TRBV9 TGTGCCAGCAGCGGCGGGATACTTAATCCCAATTCGGAAGAGACCCAGTACTTC CASSGGILNPNSEETQYF
TRBJ2-5 TRBD1 . TRBV28 TGTGCCAGCAGTTCTCCGGGACAGGGTTGGGAGACCCAGTACTTC CASSSPGQGWETQYF
TRBJ2-1 . . TRBV7-3 TGTGCCAGCAGCTTAACGACAGGCTTCTACAATGAGCAGTTCTTC CASSLTTGFYNEQFF
TRBJ2-7 TRBD1 few TRBV28 TGTGCCAGTGGGCTGACAGGGGGTGCGTACGAGCAGTACTTC CASGLTGGAYEQYF
TRBJ2-3 TRBD2 . TRBV5-5 TGTGCCAGCAGCTTACGACTAGCGGGAGGGAAGGATACGCAGTATTTT CASSLRLAGGKDTQYF
TRBJ2-4 . . TRBV28 TGTGCCAGCAGTTTAGCGGGCCAAGTGAACATTCAGTACTTC CASSLAGQVNIQYF
TRBJ1-4 . . TRBV5-4 TGTGCCAGCAGCCCGGGGGGGAGAACTAATGAAAAACTGTTTTTT CASSPGGRTNEKLFF
TRBJ1-5 . . TRBV6-6 TGTGCCACCGTGACGGAGCCCAATCAGCCCCAGCATTTT CATVTEPNQPQHF
TRBJ2-7 TRBD1 . TRBV5-5 TGTGCCAGCAGCCCGGGACAGGGGGGTTACTTC CASSPGQGGYF
TRBJ1-1 TRBD1 few TRBV5-4 TGTGCCAGCAGCCGGACAGGGGGGAATACTGAAGCTTTCTTT CASSRTGGNTEAFF
TRBJ2-7 . . TRBV6-1 TGTGCCAGCAGTGAGAGGTTTAGAGGGCTGTACGAGCAGTACTTC CASSERFRGLYEQYF
TRBJ2-7 TRBD1 once TRBV6-6 TGTGCCAGCAGTCCGCCGGGACAGAAACACTACGAGCAGTACTTC CASSPPGQKHYEQYF
TRBJ2-7 . . TRBV28 TGTGCCAGCAGTTTAGATCGGCAGGGTACGAACTACGAGCAGTACTTC CASSLDRQGTNYEQYF